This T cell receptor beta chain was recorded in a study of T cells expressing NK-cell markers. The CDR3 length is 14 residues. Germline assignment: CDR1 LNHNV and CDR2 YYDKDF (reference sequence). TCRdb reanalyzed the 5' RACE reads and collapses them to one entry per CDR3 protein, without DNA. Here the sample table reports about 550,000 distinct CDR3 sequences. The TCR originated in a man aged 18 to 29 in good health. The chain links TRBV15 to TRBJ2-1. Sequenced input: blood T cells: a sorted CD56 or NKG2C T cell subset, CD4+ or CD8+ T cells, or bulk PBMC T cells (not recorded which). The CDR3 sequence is CATRVVGDKNEQFF. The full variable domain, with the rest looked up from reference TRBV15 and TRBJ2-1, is DAMVIQNPRYQVTQFGKPVTLSCSQTLNHNVMYWYQQKSSQAPKLLFHYYDKDFNNEADTPDNFQSRRPNTSFCFLDIRSPGLGDTAMYLCATRVVGDKNEQFFGPGTRLTVL.